This T cell receptor (beta chain) comes out of a study of shared clonotypes between healthy human individuals. In the study overall: A donor's plate count was three for CD4 naive and three for CD4 memory; CD8 naive had two and CD8 memory one.

Only in-frame clones appear in the TCRdb table, and some are missing; sequencing was by immunoSEQ multiplex PCR. The data hold millions of clones, with roughly 94% observed a single time. The CDR3 sequence is 15 residues long. Looked up from germline, CDR1 is MNHNS and CDR2 is SASEGT. Trimming took 3 bases from V and 13 from J; bases not matched to a gene: 17. V gene TRBV6-1 combines with J gene TRBJ1-1; 7 bases match TRBD1. This receptor was obtained from a man aged 18-30 years in good health. Input material: naive CD4+ T cells sorted from blood. Described subset: CD45RA+ positively selected. The CDR3 protein is CASSDPRGTEFKDFF. Here the CDR3 DNA reads TGTGCCAGCAGTGACCCCCGAGGGACAGAGTTTAAGGATTTCTTT.